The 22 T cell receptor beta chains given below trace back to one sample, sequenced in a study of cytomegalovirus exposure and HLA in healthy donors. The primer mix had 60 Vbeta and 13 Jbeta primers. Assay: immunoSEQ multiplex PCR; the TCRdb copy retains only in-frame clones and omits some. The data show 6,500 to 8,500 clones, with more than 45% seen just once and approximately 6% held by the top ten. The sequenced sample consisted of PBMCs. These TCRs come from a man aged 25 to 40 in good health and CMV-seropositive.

The CDR3 DNA reads TGTGCCAGCAGCGTAGTGGGCGTGACAGATACGCAGTATTTT. It encodes CASSVVGVTDTQYF. The V call is TRBV9, the J call TRBJ2-3; no firm D call. The germline V and J ends were trimmed by 0 bases and 3 bases, with 8 bases remaining between them. This CDR3 has 14 residues. Germline V gene lookup returns CDR1 SGDLS and CDR2 YYNGEE.

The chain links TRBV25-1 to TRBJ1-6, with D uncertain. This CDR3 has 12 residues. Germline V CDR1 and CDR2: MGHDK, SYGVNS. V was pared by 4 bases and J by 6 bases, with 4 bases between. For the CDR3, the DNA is TGTGCCAGCAGTGGGGCTAATTCACCCCTCCACTTT. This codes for CASSGANSPLHF.

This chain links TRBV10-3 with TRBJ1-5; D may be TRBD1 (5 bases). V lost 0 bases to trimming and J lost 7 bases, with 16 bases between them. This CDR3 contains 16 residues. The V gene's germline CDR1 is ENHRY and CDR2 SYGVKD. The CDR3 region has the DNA TGTGCCATCAGTGAGTCGGGGTTGGGGGGAAACCAGCCCCAGCATTTT. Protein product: CAISESGLGGNQPQHF.

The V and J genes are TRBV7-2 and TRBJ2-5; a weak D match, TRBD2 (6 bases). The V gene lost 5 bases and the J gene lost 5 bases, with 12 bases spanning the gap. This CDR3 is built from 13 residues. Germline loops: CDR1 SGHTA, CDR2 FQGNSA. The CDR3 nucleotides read TGTGCCAGCAGCCTCAGGAGGGCGGAGACCCAGTACTTC. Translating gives CASSLRRAETQYF.

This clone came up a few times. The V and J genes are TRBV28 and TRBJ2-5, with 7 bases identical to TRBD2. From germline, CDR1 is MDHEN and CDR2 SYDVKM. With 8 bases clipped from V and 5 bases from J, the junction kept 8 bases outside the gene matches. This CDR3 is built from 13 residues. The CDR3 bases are TGTGCCAGCGATCGCGGGGGTAGTGAGACCCAGTACTTC. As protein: CASDRGGSETQYF.

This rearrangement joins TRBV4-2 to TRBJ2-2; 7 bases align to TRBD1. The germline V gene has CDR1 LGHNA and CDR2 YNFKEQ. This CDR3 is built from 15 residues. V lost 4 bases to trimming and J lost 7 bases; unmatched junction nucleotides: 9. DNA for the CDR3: TGTGCCAGCAGCCCCACCCGGGACAGCAGCGGGGAGCTGTTTTTT. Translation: CASSPTRDSSGELFF.

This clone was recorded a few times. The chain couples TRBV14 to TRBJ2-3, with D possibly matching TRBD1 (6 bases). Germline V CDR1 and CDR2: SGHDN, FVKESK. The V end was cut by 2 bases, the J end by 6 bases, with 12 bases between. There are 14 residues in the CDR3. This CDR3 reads CASSQSRGWDTQYF. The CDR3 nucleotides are TGTGCCAGCAGCCAAAGCAGGGGTTGGGATACGCAGTATTTT.

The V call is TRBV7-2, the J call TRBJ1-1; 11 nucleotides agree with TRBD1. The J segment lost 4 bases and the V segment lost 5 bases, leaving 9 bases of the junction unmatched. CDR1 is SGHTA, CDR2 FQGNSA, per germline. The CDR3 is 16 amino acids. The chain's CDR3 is CASSPGPGTGGTEAFF. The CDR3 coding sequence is TGTGCCAGCAGCCCTGGCCCCGGGACAGGGGGCACTGAAGCTTTCTTT.

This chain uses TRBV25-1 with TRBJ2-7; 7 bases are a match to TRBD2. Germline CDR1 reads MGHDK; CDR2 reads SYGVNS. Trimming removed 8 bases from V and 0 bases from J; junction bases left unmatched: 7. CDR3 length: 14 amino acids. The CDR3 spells CASSWGGTSYEQYF. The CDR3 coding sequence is TGTGCCAGCTCTTGGGGGGGGACCTCCTACGAGCAGTACTTC.

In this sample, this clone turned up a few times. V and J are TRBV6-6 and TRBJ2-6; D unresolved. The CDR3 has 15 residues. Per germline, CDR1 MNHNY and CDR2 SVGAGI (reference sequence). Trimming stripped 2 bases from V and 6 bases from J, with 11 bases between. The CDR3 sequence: CASSYRHEEANVLTF. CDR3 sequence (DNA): TGTGCCAGCAGTTACAGGCACGAGGAGGCCAACGTCCTGACTTTC.

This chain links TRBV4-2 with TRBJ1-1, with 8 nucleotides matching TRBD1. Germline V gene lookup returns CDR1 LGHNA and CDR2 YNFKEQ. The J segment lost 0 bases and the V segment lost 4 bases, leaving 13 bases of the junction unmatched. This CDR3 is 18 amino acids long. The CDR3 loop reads CASSRSGTGGYVNTEAFF. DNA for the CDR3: TGTGCCAGCAGCCGTTCCGGGACAGGAGGTTACGTGAACACTGAAGCTTTCTTT.

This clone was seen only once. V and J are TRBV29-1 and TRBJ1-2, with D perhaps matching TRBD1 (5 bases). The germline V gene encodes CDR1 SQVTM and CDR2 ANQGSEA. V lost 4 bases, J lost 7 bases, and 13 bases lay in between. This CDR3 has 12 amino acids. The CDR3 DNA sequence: TGCAGCGTTGCGTCAGGGCCGGGTGGCTACACCTTC. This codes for CSVASGPGGYTF.

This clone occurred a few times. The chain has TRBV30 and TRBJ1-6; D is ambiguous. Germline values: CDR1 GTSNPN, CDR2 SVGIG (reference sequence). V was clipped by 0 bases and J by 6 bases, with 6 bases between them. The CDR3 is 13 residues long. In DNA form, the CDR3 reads TGTGCCTGGAGTGTAGGGAGTAATTCACCCCTCCACTTT. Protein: CAWSVGSNSPLHF.

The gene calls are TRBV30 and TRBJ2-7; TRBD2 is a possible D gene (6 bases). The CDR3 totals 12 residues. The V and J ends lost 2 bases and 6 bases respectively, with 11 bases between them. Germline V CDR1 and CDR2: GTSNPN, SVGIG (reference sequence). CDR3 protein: CAWSLAGSEQYF. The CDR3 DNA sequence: TGTGCCTGGAGTCTGGCGGGGAGCGAGCAGTACTTC.

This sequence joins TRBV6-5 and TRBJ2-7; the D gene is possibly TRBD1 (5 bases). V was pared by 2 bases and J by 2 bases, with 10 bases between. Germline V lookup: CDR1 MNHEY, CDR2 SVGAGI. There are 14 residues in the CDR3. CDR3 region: CASSYRTNTYEQYF. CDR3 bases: TGTGCCAGCAGTTACCGGACAAACACCTACGAGCAGTACTTC.

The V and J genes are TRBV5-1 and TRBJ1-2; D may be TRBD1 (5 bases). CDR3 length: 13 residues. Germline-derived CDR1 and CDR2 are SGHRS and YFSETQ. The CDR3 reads CASAAGTPDSYTF. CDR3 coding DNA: TGCGCTTCAGCAGCGGGGACTCCGGACAGCTACACCTTC.

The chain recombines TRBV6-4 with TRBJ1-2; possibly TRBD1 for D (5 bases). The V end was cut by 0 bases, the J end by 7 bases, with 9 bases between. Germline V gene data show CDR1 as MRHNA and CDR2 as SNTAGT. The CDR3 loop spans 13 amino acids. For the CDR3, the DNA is TGTGCCAGCAGTGACTCAGGGGCTTTTGGCTACACCTTC. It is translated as CASSDSGAFGYTF.

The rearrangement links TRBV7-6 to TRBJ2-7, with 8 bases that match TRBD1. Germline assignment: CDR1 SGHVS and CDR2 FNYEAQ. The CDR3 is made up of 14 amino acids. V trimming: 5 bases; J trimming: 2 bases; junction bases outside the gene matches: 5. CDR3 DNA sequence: TGTGCCAGCAGCCCCCGGGACAGGACCTACGAGCAGTACTTC. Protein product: CASSPRDRTYEQYF.

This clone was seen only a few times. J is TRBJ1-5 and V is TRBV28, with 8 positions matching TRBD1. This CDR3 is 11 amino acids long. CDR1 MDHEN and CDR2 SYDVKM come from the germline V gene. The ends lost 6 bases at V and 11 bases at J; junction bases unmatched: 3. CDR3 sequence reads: CASRGDRTQHF. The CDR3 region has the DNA TGTGCCAGCAGGGGGGACAGGACCCAGCATTTT.

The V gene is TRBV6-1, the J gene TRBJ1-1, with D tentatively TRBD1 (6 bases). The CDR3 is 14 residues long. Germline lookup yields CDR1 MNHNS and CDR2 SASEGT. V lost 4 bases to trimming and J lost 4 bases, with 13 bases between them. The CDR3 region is CASSVQGTTTEAFF. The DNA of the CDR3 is TGTGCCAGCAGTGTACAGGGTACAACCACTGAAGCTTTCTTT.

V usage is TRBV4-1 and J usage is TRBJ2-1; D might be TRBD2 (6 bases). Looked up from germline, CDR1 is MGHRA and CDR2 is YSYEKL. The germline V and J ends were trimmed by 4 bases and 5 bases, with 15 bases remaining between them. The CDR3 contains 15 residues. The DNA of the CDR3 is TGCGCCAGCAGCCTCGGGGGAGTCACTAACAATGAGCAGTTCTTC. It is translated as CASSLGGVTNNEQFF.

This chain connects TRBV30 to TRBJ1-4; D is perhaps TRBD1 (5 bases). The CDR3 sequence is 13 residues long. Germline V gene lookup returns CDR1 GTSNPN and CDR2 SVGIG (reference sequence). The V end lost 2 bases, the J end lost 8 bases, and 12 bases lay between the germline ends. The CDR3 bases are TGTGCCTGGAGTACCGGGGGGAGCGAAAAACTGTTTTTT. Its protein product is CAWSTGGSEKLFF. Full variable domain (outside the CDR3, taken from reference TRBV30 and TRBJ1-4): SQTIHQWPATLVQPVGSPLSLECTVEGTSNPNLYWYRQAAGRGLQLLFYSVGIGQISSEVPQNLSASRPQDRQFILSSKKLLLSDSGFYLCAWSTGGSEKLFFGSGTQLSVL.